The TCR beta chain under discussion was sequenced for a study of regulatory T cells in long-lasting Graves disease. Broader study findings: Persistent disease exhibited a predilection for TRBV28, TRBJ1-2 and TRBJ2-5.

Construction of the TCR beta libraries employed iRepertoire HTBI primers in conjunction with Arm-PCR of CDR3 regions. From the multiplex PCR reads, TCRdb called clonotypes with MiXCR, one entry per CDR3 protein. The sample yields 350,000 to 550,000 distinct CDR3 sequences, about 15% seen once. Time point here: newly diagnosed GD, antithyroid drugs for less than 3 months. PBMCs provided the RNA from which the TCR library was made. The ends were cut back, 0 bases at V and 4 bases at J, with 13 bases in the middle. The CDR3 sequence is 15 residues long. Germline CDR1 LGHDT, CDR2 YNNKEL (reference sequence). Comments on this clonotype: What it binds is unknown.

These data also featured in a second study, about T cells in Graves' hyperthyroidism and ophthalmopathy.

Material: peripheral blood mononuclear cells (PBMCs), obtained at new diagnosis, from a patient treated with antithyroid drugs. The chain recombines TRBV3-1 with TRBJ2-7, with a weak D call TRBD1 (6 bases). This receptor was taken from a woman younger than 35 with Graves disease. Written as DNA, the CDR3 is TGTGCCAGCAGCCAAGATCCCGGGACAAAGTACGAGCAGTACTTC. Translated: CASSQDPGTKYEQYF.